A selection of T cell receptor beta chains follows, all from one sample in a study of T-cell memory formation after mild COVID-19. TCRdb re-called the 5' RACE reads through MiXCR, storing one row per CDR3 protein. This sample has roughly 130,000 distinct CDR3 sequences, with roughly 6.2% found just once. Sequenced sample: PBMCs or a T cell subset sorted from them (not recorded which). These receptors were taken from an adult woman who had mild COVID-19 (a few samples of this study predate the infection). Cell type and time point are not known. Each CDR3 is given with its conserved first and last residue. A D gene is named only where the DNA matches it firmly.

v_gene,d_gene,CDR3aa
TRBV10-3,.,CAISEISLGPRGEQYF
TRBV5-1,.,CASSETEYEQYF
TRBV11-3,.,CATCLGGQNNEQFF
TRBV7-2,TRBD1,CASSSSYKLQGASNQPQHF
TRBV6-2/TRBV6-3,.,CASSKSSELAKNIQYF
TRBV20-1,.,CSASRDSYYGYTF
TRBV6-1,.,CASRTPQGGNTEAFF
TRBV12-3/TRBV12-4,.,CASRRGRTDPYEQYF
TRBV7-9,.,CASSFNRERGTEAFF
TRBV3-1,TRBD1,CASSQWGTDEQYF
TRBV6-1,.,CASGLGPRRQFF
TRBV7-2,TRBD2,CASSSAPGTRKETQYF
TRBV7-2,.,CASSWSGGSDTQYF
TRBV20-1,TRBD2,CSASPSGYNEQFF
TRBV7-3,TRBD2,CASSLTAPSAGWRISTDTQYF
TRBV4-2,.,CASSQGVTGFSGNTIYF
TRBV5-1,TRBD1,CASSSPVGQGTGSPLHF
TRBV30,.,CAWTTQFQETQYF
TRBV12-3/TRBV12-4,.,CASSSRTNEKLFF
TRBV7-6,.,CASSPGRTGNTIYF
TRBV30,.,CAWKVTSTSSYEQYF
TRBV5-6,TRBD2,CASRRTSGRTNYNEQFF